These 23 T cell receptor beta chains share one sample of origin, sequenced in a study of shared clonotypes between healthy human individuals. CD45RO-negative cells were positively selected for CCR7, leaving out terminally differentiated effector memory CD45RA+ cells. TCRdb's table, derived via immunoSEQ multiplex PCR, lists solely in-frame clones and lacks some. The sample shows about 2.2 million clones, just over 90% of them seen only once. The material sequenced was naive CD8+ T cells from PBMCs. These receptors all stem from a young man in good health. Some clones in this sample may be carry-over from other donors' samples.

The genes are TRBV11-2 and TRBJ1-4; D gene unclear. Trimming cost V 11 bases and J 0 bases, with 16 bases left between them. Germline V CDR1 and CDR2: SGHAT, FQNNGV. The CDR3 totals 15 residues. The CDR3 DNA sequence: TGTGCCTCTTCCGGGCGGAACGCAACTAATGAAAAACTGTTTTTT. Its translation: CASSGRNATNEKLFF. The full variable domain, rest sourced from reference TRBV11-2 and TRBJ1-4, is EAGVAQSPRYKIIEKRQSVAFWCNPISGHATLYWYQQILGQGPKLLIQFQNNGVVDDSQLPKDRFSAERLKGVDSTLKIQPAKLEDSAVYLCASSGRNATNEKLFFGSGTQLSVL.

The V call is TRBV10-2, the J call TRBJ1-5; D possibly corresponds to TRBD1 (5 bases). V was trimmed by 0 bases and J by 0 bases, leaving 12 bases between them. This CDR3 has 17 amino acids. Germline V lookup: CDR1 WSHSY, CDR2 SAAADI. The CDR3 protein is CASSESPGLNSNQPQHF. CDR3 sequence (DNA): TGCGCCAGCAGTGAGTCCCCAGGGTTAAATAGCAATCAGCCCCAGCATTTT.

This rearrangement joins TRBV19 to TRBJ1-2, with D uncertain. The length of the CDR3 is 14 residues. In germline, CDR1 is LNHDA, CDR2 SQIVND (reference sequence). V lost 7 bases and J lost 4, with 16 bases in between. The CDR3 bases are TGTGCCAGTACCGAAACAAGGTGGGCCTATGGCTACACCTTC. Translated, it gives CASTETRWAYGYTF.

The chain links TRBV4-2 to TRBJ2-7; D call uncertain. This CDR3 spans 16 amino acids. The germline V gene has CDR1 LGHNA and CDR2 YNFKEQ. The V end lost 0 bases, the J end lost 2 bases, and 14 bases lay between the germline ends. The CDR3 nucleotides are TGTGCCAGCAGCCAAGATCTACGGGCGAGCGCCTACGAGCAGTACTTC. Translation: CASSQDLRASAYEQYF.

This chain joins TRBV7-6 and TRBJ2-7, with TRBD1 matching 9 bases. The CDR3 spans 18 residues. V gave up 5 bases and J gave up 1 base; unmatched junction bases: 15. Germline V gives CDR1 SGHVS, CDR2 FNYEAQ. The DNA for the CDR3 is TGTGCCAGCAGCACATCCTCGAATGGACAGGGGATATCCTACGAGCAGTACTTC. Its protein product is CASSTSSNGQGISYEQYF.

A note on this clone: Other nucleotide sequences in the sample specify the same CDR3. The V call is TRBV9, the J call TRBJ2-7; weak D call: TRBD2 (5 bases). The CDR3 runs to 15 residues. Germline loops: CDR1 SGDLS, CDR2 YYNGEE. V was pared by 0 bases and J by 4 bases, with 14 bases between. The DNA for the CDR3 is TGTGCCAGCAGCGTAGGATCGGGGAGATCATACGAGCAGTACTTC. The encoded protein is CASSVGSGRSYEQYF.

The V call is TRBV5-4, the J call TRBJ1-2; tentatively, D is TRBD1 (5 bases). CDR1 and CDR2 from the germline V gene are SGHNT and YYREEE (reference sequence). The CDR3 totals 11 residues. V lost 4 bases, J lost 7 bases, and 8 bases lay in between. The CDR3 sequence is CASSTDSGYTF. The DNA for the CDR3 is TGTGCCAGCAGCACAGACAGTGGCTACACCTTC.

The chain couples TRBV27 to TRBJ2-2; the D gene is possibly TRBD1 (6 bases). Trimming cost V 8 bases and J 4 bases, with 17 bases left between them. Germline lookup yields CDR1 MNHEY and CDR2 SMNVEV (reference sequence). This CDR3 has 15 amino acids. CDR3 residues: CASFPRGEGTGELFF. The CDR3, as DNA: TGTGCCAGCTTCCCCAGGGGCGAGGGCACCGGGGAGCTGTTTTTT.

The chain is built from TRBV9 and TRBJ1-4; D may be TRBD1 (5 bases). This CDR3 comprises 14 residues. Looked up from germline, CDR1 is SGDLS and CDR2 is YYNGEE. The V gene lost 2 bases and the J gene lost 5 bases, with 10 bases spanning the gap. Written as DNA, the CDR3 is TGTGCCAGCAGCGTTGGCAGGGAAAATGAAAAACTGTTTTTT. As protein: CASSVGRENEKLFF.

The chain links TRBV4-1 to TRBJ2-3; D may be TRBD1 or TRBD2 (5 bases each). Germline V CDR1 and CDR2: MGHRA, YSYEKL. The CDR3 is made up of 17 amino acids. V dropped 4 bases and J dropped 2 bases, with 19 bases sitting between them. In DNA form, the CDR3 reads TGCGCCAGCAGCCGTAAGCCCGGGGCGGGTGCCACAGATACGCAGTATTTT. This encodes CASSRKPGAGATDTQYF.

The rearrangement joins TRBV9 to TRBJ2-3; maybe TRBD2 (6 bases). Deletions cut 2 bases from V and 0 bases from J, with 16 bases between. CDR1 and CDR2 from the germline V gene are SGDLS and YYNGEE. The length of the CDR3 is 17 residues. CDR3 residues: CASSVPQEGGSTDTQYF. The CDR3 nucleotides read TGTGCCAGCAGCGTCCCCCAGGAGGGTGGTAGCACAGATACGCAGTATTTT.

The rearrangement joins TRBV7-3 to TRBJ2-3; TRBD2 aligns across 15 bases. The V segment lost 5 bases and the J segment 9 bases; nucleotides outside the gene matches: 9. This CDR3 is 16 amino acids long. Germline V gene data show CDR1 as SGHTA and CDR2 as FQGTGA. The CDR3 loop is CASSPDSGTSGRTQYF. CDR3 DNA sequence: TGTGCCAGCAGCCCGGATTCAGGGACTAGCGGGAGGACGCAGTATTTT.

The chain carries TRBV27 and TRBJ2-4, with 8 bases identical to TRBD1. V lost 5 bases, J lost 1 base, and 4 bases stayed unmatched. The germline V gene has CDR1 MNHEY and CDR2 SMNVEV (reference sequence). The CDR3 sequence is 15 residues long. CDR3 DNA: TGTGCCAGCAGTCCAGGGGGCGATGCCAAAAACATTCAGTACTTC. Amino acid sequence: CASSPGGDAKNIQYF.

On this clone: This may arise from a read error, as a much more abundant clone is one base away. The chain is built from TRBV28 and TRBJ2-7; no reliable D call. Germline CDR1 is MDHEN and CDR2 is SYDVKM. V was clipped by 5 bases and J by 0 bases, with 2 bases between them. This CDR3 is built from 11 residues. The CDR3 is CASSISYEQYF. As DNA, the CDR3 is TGTGCCAGCAGTATCTCCTACGAGCAGTACTTC.

V is TRBV10-3 and J is TRBJ1-1, with 8 nucleotides matching TRBD1. J gave up 8 bases and V 8 bases, and 4 bases lay outside the gene matches. The CDR3 runs 11 residues. Germline V gene data show CDR1 as ENHRY and CDR2 as SYGVKD. The CDR3 DNA follows: TGTGCCATCGCAGGGGGCTTCGAAGCTTTCTTT. Protein sequence: CAIAGGFEAFF.

Concerning this clone: Other nucleotide sequences from this sample produce the same CDR3. This chain connects TRBV5-4 to TRBJ2-7; unclear D gene. V dropped 0 bases and J dropped 3 bases, with 10 bases sitting between them. Germline V gene lookup returns CDR1 SGHNT and CDR2 YYREEE (reference sequence). This CDR3 has 14 amino acids. Here the CDR3 reads CASSLGGALYEQYF. The CDR3 bases are TGTGCCAGCAGCTTGGGTGGAGCCCTCTACGAGCAGTACTTC.

About this clone: The junction shows a germline mismatch at one end, possibly a read error. The same CDR3 arises from other DNA sequences in this sample as well. The genes are TRBV5-1 and TRBJ2-7, with a tentative D call TRBD2 (6 bases). Germline CDR1 and CDR2: SGHRS and YFSETQ. The CDR3 contains 14 residues. In nucleotides, the CDR3 is TGCGCCAGTAGCTTACGGGAGAGCTCCTACGAGCAGTACTTC. This encodes CASSLRESSYEQYF.

A remark on this clone: Other DNA sequences from this sample encode an identical CDR3 as well. CDR3 nucleotide sequence: TGTGCCAGCAGTTCCGGACTCTATGGCTACACCTTC. Translating it yields CASSSGLYGYTF. The chain joins TRBV27 to TRBJ1-2; D gene ambiguous. Germline-derived CDR1 and CDR2 are MNHEY and SMNVEV (reference sequence). V dropped 4 bases and J dropped 4 bases, with 7 bases sitting between them. The CDR3 sequence is 12 residues long.

The chain links TRBV27 to TRBJ2-7, with D possibly being TRBD1 (6 bases). Trimming stripped 4 bases from V and 6 bases from J, with 13 bases between. There are 13 residues in the CDR3. Looked up from germline, CDR1 is MNHEY and CDR2 is SMNVEV (reference sequence). The CDR3 DNA follows: TGTGCCAGCAGTTCGGGACACGAAGGCGAGCAGTACTTC. Encoded protein: CASSSGHEGEQYF.

The genes are TRBV4-3 and TRBJ2-3; D uncertain. The CDR3 spans 15 residues. CDR1 and CDR2 from the germline V gene are LGHNA and YSLEER. V was shortened by 2 bases and J by 2 bases, with 11 bases between the two germline ends. In DNA form, the CDR3 reads TGCGCCAGCAGCCAAAACCGGCATTTCACAGATACGCAGTATTTT. It encodes CASSQNRHFTDTQYF.

The CDR3 sequence is CASSQGGLVAGELFF. In DNA form, the CDR3 reads TGTGCCAGCAGCCAAGGAGGTCTAGTCGCCGGGGAGCTGTTTTTT. The J gene is TRBJ2-2, the V gene TRBV4-2; D gene unclear. The CDR3 runs 15 residues. Per the germline V gene, CDR1 is LGHNA and CDR2 is YNFKEQ. V shed 1 base and J shed 6 bases, with 12 bases lying between them.

V gene TRBV9 combines with J gene TRBJ1-1, with TRBD1 matching over 8 bases. V dropped 3 bases and J dropped 5; count of bases not matched to a gene: 3. This CDR3 spans 13 amino acids. Germline CDR1 SGDLS, CDR2 YYNGEE. CDR3 protein: CASSDRGETEAFF. In DNA, the CDR3 is TGTGCCAGCAGCGACAGGGGGGAGACTGAAGCTTTCTTT.

The V gene is TRBV25-1, the J gene TRBJ2-7; D gene ambiguous. CDR3 length equals 13 residues. CDR1 is MGHDK, CDR2 SYGVNS, per germline. Trimming cost V 4 bases and J 2 bases, with 9 bases left between them. DNA of the CDR3: TGTGCCAGCAGTGGGGGTCGGCCCTACGAGCAGTACTTC. This codes for CASSGGRPYEQYF.